The 20 T cell receptor beta chains below all came from one sample that was sequenced in a study of Graves' ophthalmopathy and Graves' hyperthyroidism. RNA transcripts were the source from which TCR beta CDR3 regions were amplified. An opening RT-PCR round employed HTBI primers and preceded a second-round multiplex PCR. TCRdb reanalysed the multiplex PCR reads using MiXCR and keeps one entry per CDR3 protein. The sample includes hundreds of thousands of distinct CDR3 sequences, over 13% seen only once; the top ten take around 9.8%. The sample was blood. All receptors come from a woman aged 25 to 39 with Graves' ophthalmopathy.

Note on this clonotype: The junction departs from the called germline gene at one end, perhaps through a read error. The chain has TRBV30 and TRBJ2-7; D tentatively fits TRBD1 or TRBD2 (6 bases each). Germline CDR1 GTSNPN, CDR2 SVGIG (reference sequence). CDR3 length: 13 amino acids. The CDR3 sequence is CAWSWGASNELYF. Written as DNA, the CDR3 is TGTGCCTGGAGTTGGGGGGCGTCTAACGAGCTGTACTTC.

This clonotype occurred many times. The V gene is TRBV7-3, the J gene TRBJ2-5, with D possibly being TRBD1 (6 bases). The V end lost 5 bases, the J end lost 6 bases, and 16 bases lay between the germline ends. Germline V gene lookup returns CDR1 SGHTA and CDR2 FQGTGA. The CDR3 runs to 14 residues. CDR3 sequence reads: CASSPQAGEKTQYF. As DNA, the CDR3 is TGTGCCAGCAGCCCCCAGGCAGGGGAGAAGACCCAGTACTTC.

The table lists this clonotype with many counts. The V and J genes are TRBV28 and TRBJ2-7, with D unclear. V gave up 4 bases and J gave up 0 bases, with 16 bases separating them. There are 16 residues in the CDR3. Germline CDR1 and CDR2: MDHEN and SYDVKM. The CDR3 reads CASSSYWTANSYEQYF. For the CDR3, the DNA is TGTGCCAGCAGTTCTTACTGGACCGCCAACTCCTACGAGCAGTACTTC.

At least ten counts were recorded for this clonotype. The chain couples TRBV6-1 to TRBJ2-2; the D gene is possibly TRBD1 (6 bases). The germline V and J ends were trimmed by 5 bases and 4 bases, with 14 bases remaining between them. The CDR3 length is 15 residues. Germline V gene data show CDR1 as MNHNS and CDR2 as SASEGT. This CDR3 is CASSRRQVGTGELFF. The CDR3 DNA sequence: TGTGCCAGCAGTCGACGACAGGTTGGCACCGGGGAGCTGTTTTTT.

This clonotype was counted at least ten times. V gene TRBV4-2 combines with J gene TRBJ2-5; 11 nucleotides match TRBD2. The V gene end was trimmed by 4 bases and the J gene end by 2 bases; junction bases not matched to a gene: 27. The length of the CDR3 is 23 residues. Germline CDR1 LGHNA, CDR2 YNFKEQ. The CDR3 here is CASSPDGWLAGGQLKQRQETQYF. CDR3 bases: TGTGCCAGCAGCCCCGATGGTTGGCTAGCGGGGGGCCAACTAAAACAACGACAAGAGACCCAGTACTTC.

The chain links TRBV30 to TRBJ2-2; no clear D. V lost 2 bases, J lost 5 bases, and 0 bases lay in between. Germline assignment: CDR1 GTSNPN and CDR2 SVGIG (reference sequence). The CDR3 length is 10 residues. CDR3 residues: CAWSTGELFF. The CDR3 DNA sequence: TGTGCCTGGAGTACCGGGGAGCTGTTTTTT.

This clonotype was recorded at least ten times. The chain joins TRBV12-3 or TRBV12-4 to TRBJ2-7, with a tentative D call TRBD2 (6 bases). CDR3 length equals 12 residues. V lost 6 bases and J 6 bases, leaving 12 bases between the germline ends. This CDR3 is CASSTTRSEQYF. CDR3 nucleotides: TGTGCCAGCAGCACGACTAGATCCGAGCAGTACTTC.

The chain uses TRBV5-1 and TRBJ1-1; TRBD1 might be the D (6 bases). This CDR3 region has 14 residues. V was clipped by 6 bases and J by 8 bases, with 20 bases between them. Germline V gives CDR1 SGHRS, CDR2 YFSETQ. CDR3 bases: TGCGCCAGCACCATGTTAGGGGGAGGCACCGAAGCTTTCTTT. It yields the protein CASTMLGGGTEAFF.

The sample holds many counts of this clonotype. V and J are TRBV6-5 and TRBJ1-1, with D perhaps matching TRBD1 (5 bases). The germline V gene encodes CDR1 MNHEY and CDR2 SVGAGI. This CDR3 comprises 14 residues. The V end lost 0 bases, the J end lost 4 bases, and 9 bases lay between the germline ends. The DNA for the CDR3 is TGTGCCAGCAGTTACTCCAGGGCAGGCACTGAAGCTTTCTTT. Its protein product is CASSYSRAGTEAFF.

V and J are TRBV12-3 or TRBV12-4 and TRBJ1-2, with 9 bases identical to TRBD1. V was pared by 6 bases and J by 3 bases, with 8 bases of the junction left unmatched. The CDR3 loop spans 15 amino acids. The CDR3, as DNA: TGTGCCAGCAGACAACAGGGGGCGGAGGACTATGGCTACACCTTC. Translation gives CASRQQGAEDYGYTF.

This clonotype was found a few times. This rearrangement joins TRBV3-1 to TRBJ1-1; D might be TRBD1 (5 bases). CDR3 length equals 15 residues. Germline values: CDR1 LGHDT, CDR2 YNNKEL (reference sequence). Trimming pared 0 bases from V and 4 bases from J, leaving 12 bases between. DNA of the CDR3: TGTGCCAGCAGCCAAGAGGCGACAGCGGGCACTGAAGCTTTCTTT. This translates into CASSQEATAGTEAFF.

This clonotype was picked up many times. This chain joins TRBV14 and TRBJ1-1; 7 bases match TRBD1. The CDR3 extends over 15 amino acids. CDR1 and CDR2 from the germline V gene are SGHDN and FVKESK. J gave up 2 bases and V 0 bases, and 3 bases lay outside the gene matches. This chain's CDR3 is CASSQETGRNTEAFF. The CDR3 DNA reads TGTGCCAGCAGCCAAGAGACAGGGAGAAACACTGAAGCTTTCTTT. The full variable domain, with the rest looked up from reference TRBV14 and TRBJ1-1, is EAGVTQFPSHSVIEKGQTVTLRCDPISGHDNLYWYRRVMGKEIKFLLHFVKESKQDESGMPNNRFLAERTGGTYSTLKVQPAELEDSGVYFCASSQETGRNTEAFFGQGTRLTVV.

This clonotype was seen repeatedly, ten times or more. The chain has TRBV6-2 or TRBV6-3 and TRBJ1-2; D is ambiguous. This CDR3 comprises 13 residues. Germline values: CDR1 MNHEY, CDR2 SVGEGT. V gave up 7 bases and J gave up 2 bases, with 11 bases separating them. The CDR3 DNA follows: TGTGCCAGCACCCGAGGGTTCAACTATGGCTACACCTTC. Translation gives CASTRGFNYGYTF.

V gene TRBV20-1 combines with J gene TRBJ1-5; possibly TRBD1 for D (5 bases). This CDR3 contains 13 residues. From germline, CDR1 is DFQATT and CDR2 SNEGSKA (reference sequence). V lost 7 bases to trimming and J lost 0 bases, with 10 bases between them. CDR3 sequence reads: CSEGRISNQPQHF. CDR3 DNA: TGCAGTGAGGGGAGAATTAGCAATCAGCCCCAGCATTTT.

This clonotype was counted only a few times. The genes are TRBV9 and TRBJ2-2; the D gene is possibly TRBD1 (6 bases). Germline V gene lookup returns CDR1 SGDLS and CDR2 YYNGEE. The CDR3 is made up of 16 amino acids. Trimming stripped 0 bases from V and 7 bases from J, with 16 bases between. The CDR3 DNA reads TGTGCCAGCAGCGTAGGAATTCAGGGGCAGGTCGGGGAGCTGTTTTTT. Its translation: CASSVGIQGQVGELFF.

This clonotype was found many times. A much larger clone sits a single nucleotide away, making a read error possible. The chain uses TRBV27 and TRBJ1-6; D is possibly TRBD1 (6 bases). The CDR3 has 14 amino acids. Germline CDR1 and CDR2: MNHEY and SMNVEV (reference sequence). V was shortened by 3 bases and J by 7 bases, with 10 bases between the two germline ends. Here the CDR3 DNA reads TGTGCCAGCAGTTTGGGGGCAGGGAATTCACCCCTCCACTTT. It encodes CASSLGAGNSPLHF.

The chain carries TRBV18 and TRBJ2-4; 12 bases fit TRBD2. This CDR3 comprises 21 residues. The V segment lost 3 bases and the J segment 2 bases; nucleotides outside the gene matches: 17. CDR1 and CDR2 from the germline V gene are KGHSH and LQKENI. The CDR3 spells CASSPEISRLAGVQTKNIQYF. CDR3 bases: TGTGCCAGCTCACCGGAGATTTCCCGACTAGCGGGAGTTCAGACCAAAAACATTCAGTACTTC.

The rearrangement joins TRBV7-2 to TRBJ2-5; D call uncertain. This CDR3 comprises 9 residues. Looked up from germline, CDR1 is SGHTA and CDR2 is FQGNSA. Trimming pared 11 bases from V and 4 bases from J, leaving 5 bases between. The CDR3 region has the DNA TGTGCCCCCCGAGAGACCCAGTACTTC. Translated, it gives CAPRETQYF. The variable domain in full, completed from reference TRBV7-2 and TRBJ2-5, reads GAGVSQSPSNKVTEKGKDVELRCDPISGHTALYWYRQSLGQGLEFLIYFQGNSAPDKSGLPSDRFSAERTGGSVSTLTIQRTQQEDSAVYLCAPRETQYFGPGTRLLVL.

The rearrangement uses TRBV19 and TRBJ1-5; tentatively, D is TRBD1 (5 bases). The CDR3 has 13 amino acids. Germline CDR1 and CDR2: LNHDA and SQIVND (reference sequence). V was cut by 3 bases and J by 7 bases, with 10 bases left in between. The CDR3 nucleotides read TGTGCCAGTAGTATGGGGGTTAAACAGCCCCAGCATTTT. It is translated as CASSMGVKQPQHF.

The J gene is TRBJ2-5, the V gene TRBV7-2; 7 nucleotides line up with TRBD2. The CDR3 consists of 15 residues. Germline assignment: CDR1 SGHTA and CDR2 FQGNSA. The J segment lost 5 bases and the V segment lost 1 base, leaving 7 bases of the junction unmatched. The CDR3 loop is CASSLDRVGGETQYF. DNA of the CDR3: TGTGCCAGCAGCTTAGATAGGGTGGGAGGGGAGACCCAGTACTTC.